The 10 T cell receptor beta chains presented below share a single source sample, sequenced in a study of radiotherapy plus CTLA-4 blockade in lung cancer. Clones were read by immunoSEQ multiplex PCR, and TCRdb kept only the in-frame ones, dropping some. The table has roughly 75,000 clones, around 76% seen once; the top ten hold roughly 23%. The sequenced sample was peripheral blood, obtained from a patient treated with radiotherapy plus ipilimumab. These receptors all stem from a human donor with non-small cell lung cancer whose response to radiotherapy plus ipilimumab could not be evaluated. Some clones in this sample may be carry-over from other donors' samples.

The chain couples TRBV2 to TRBJ1-2; D is ambiguous. The length of the CDR3 is 15 residues. The germline gives CDR1 SNHLY, CDR2 FYNNEI. Trimming shortened V by 4 bases and J by 3 bases, and 15 bases separated the two germline ends. The CDR3 is CASSAPSTDYYGYTF. The CDR3 DNA sequence: TGTGCCAGCAGTGCCCCATCGACGGACTACTATGGCTACACCTTC.

This clone was seen just once. The rearrangement joins TRBV18 to TRBJ1-1; 10 bases line up with TRBD1. CDR1 and CDR2 (germline): KGHSH, LQKENI. The CDR3 length is 15 residues. The trim removed 0 bases at V and 3 bases at J, leaving 1 base unmatched. The CDR3 loop reads CASSPPTGGHTEAFF. CDR3 DNA sequence: TGTGCCAGCTCACCACCGACAGGGGGCCACACTGAAGCTTTCTTT.

The chain couples TRBV28 to TRBJ2-7; D might be TRBD1 (5 bases). CDR3 length: 15 residues. With 10 bases removed from V and 0 bases from J, the gap between germline ends came to 19 bases. The germline CDR1 and CDR2 sequences are MDHEN and SYDVKM. The CDR3 spells CAIQDRQSCSYEQYF. CDR3 DNA: TGTGCCATCCAAGATCGACAGTCTTGCTCCTACGAGCAGTACTTC.

This CDR3 is CASSLFPARGGGAREQYF. The CDR3 DNA reads TGTGCCAGCAGCTTATTCCCCGCTCGAGGCGGGGGGGCCCGCGAGCAGTACTTC. The chain has TRBV7-6 and TRBJ2-7; TRBD2 aligns across 9 bases. The CDR3 consists of 18 residues. V lost 2 bases, J lost 6 bases, and 17 bases stayed unmatched. In germline, CDR1 is SGHVS, CDR2 FNYEAQ.

The V gene is TRBV19, the J gene TRBJ1-2; D might be TRBD1 (5 bases). Per the germline V gene, CDR1 is LNHDA and CDR2 is SQIVND (reference sequence). The CDR3 runs 15 residues. Trimming cost V 10 bases and J 0 bases, with 18 bases left between them. CDR3 in amino acids: CATRGRGNTNYGYTF. DNA for the CDR3: TGTGCCACCCGGGGCCGGGGGAATACTAACTATGGCTACACCTTC.

The chain employs TRBV28 and TRBJ1-5; 8 positions match TRBD1. J gave up 15 bases and V 8 bases, and 21 bases lay outside the gene matches. Germline lookup yields CDR1 MDHEN and CDR2 SYDVKM. The CDR3 is made up of 15 amino acids. CDR3 sequence reads: CASESQRTGFLEAHF. DNA of the CDR3: TGTGCCAGCGAGTCCCAGAGGACAGGGTTTTTAGAGGCGCATTTT. The full variable domain, completed using reference TRBV28 and TRBJ1-5, is DVKVTQSSRYLVKRTGEKVFLECVQDMDHENMFWYRQDPGLGLRLIYFSYDVKMKEKGDIPEGYSVSREKKERFSLILESASTNQTSMYLCASESQRTGFLEAHFGDGTRLSIL.

This clone was seen a few times. V usage is TRBV4-3 and J usage is TRBJ1-1; the D is unclear. The CDR3 runs to 15 residues. V was cut by 0 bases and J by 4 bases, with 12 bases left in between. The V gene's germline CDR1 is LGHNA and CDR2 YSLEER. The CDR3 DNA sequence: TGCGCCAGCAGCCAAGATTTGAATGGCGGCACTGAAGCTTTCTTT. This sequence encodes CASSQDLNGGTEAFF.

The chain uses TRBV5-1 and TRBJ1-1; D uncertain. Trimming cost V 3 bases and J 2 bases, with 8 bases left between them. Germline values: CDR1 SGHRS, CDR2 YFSETQ. The CDR3 loop spans 13 amino acids. The CDR3 loop is CASSWRGNTEAFF. DNA of the CDR3: TGCGCCAGCAGCTGGAGAGGAAACACTGAAGCTTTCTTT. The whole variable domain, remainder taken from reference TRBV5-1 and TRBJ1-1, is KAGVTQTPRYLIKTRGQQVTLSCSPISGHRSVSWYQQTPGQGLQFLFEYFSETQRNKGNFPGRFSGRQFSNSRSEMNVSTLELGDSALYLCASSWRGNTEAFFGQGTRLTVV.

The chain joins TRBV7-2 to TRBJ2-3, with TRBD2 matching over 7 bases. Losses at the gene ends were 2 bases for V and 3 bases for J; bases not matched to a gene: 8. There are 16 residues in the CDR3. Germline V CDR1 and CDR2: SGHTA, FQGNSA. The DNA of the CDR3 is TGTGCCAGCAGCTTAAGGTCGGGGGGTGGGACAGATACGCAGTATTTT. Translating gives CASSLRSGGGTDTQYF.

There are a few counts of this clone. This sequence joins TRBV5-1 and TRBJ2-5; perhaps TRBD1 as D (6 bases). V lost 0 bases and J lost 0, with 9 bases in between. CDR1 SGHRS and CDR2 YFSETQ come from the germline V gene. The CDR3 contains 15 residues. The CDR3 DNA is TGCGCCAGCAGCTTGGAAGGGGGACACCAAGAGACCCAGTACTTC. Amino acids: CASSLEGGHQETQYF.